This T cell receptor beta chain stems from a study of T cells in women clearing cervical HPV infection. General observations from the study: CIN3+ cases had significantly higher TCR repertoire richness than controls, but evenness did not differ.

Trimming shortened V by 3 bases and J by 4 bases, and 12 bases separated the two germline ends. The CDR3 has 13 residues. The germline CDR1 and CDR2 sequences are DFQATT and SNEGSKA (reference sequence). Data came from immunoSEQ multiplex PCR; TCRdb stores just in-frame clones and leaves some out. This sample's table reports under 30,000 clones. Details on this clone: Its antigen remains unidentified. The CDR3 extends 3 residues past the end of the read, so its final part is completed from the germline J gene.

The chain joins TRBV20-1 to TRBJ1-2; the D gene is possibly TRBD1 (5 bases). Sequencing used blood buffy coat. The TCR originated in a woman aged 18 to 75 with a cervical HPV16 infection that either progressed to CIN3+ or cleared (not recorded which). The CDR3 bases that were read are TGCAGTGCTAGTCCCAGGGCTTTCTATGGC. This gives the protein CSASPRAFYG. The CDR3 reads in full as CSASPRAFYGYTF.